This T cell receptor (beta chain) stems from a study of PD-L1 blockade in urothelial cancer. The table came from immunoSEQ multiplex PCR; TCRdb's copy has only in-frame clones and leaves some out. The sample records approximately 93,000 clones, less than 85% being singletons. Stated time point: peripheral blood 6 weeks after treatment start. V dropped 3 bases and J dropped 0 bases, with 12 bases sitting between them. The CDR3 is made up of 17 amino acids. Germline-derived CDR1 and CDR2 are KGHSH and LQKENI. The material was PBMCs, obtained around atezolizumab (anti-PD-L1) treatment. The sequence came from a man aged 65 to 79 with urothelial cancer. This sequence joins TRBV18 and TRBJ2-6; D may be TRBD1 (6 bases). CDR3 sequence: CASSPPGQPSGANVLTF. The CDR3 DNA follows: TGTGCCAGCTCACCGCCGGGACAACCCTCTGGGGCCAACGTCCTGACTTTC.